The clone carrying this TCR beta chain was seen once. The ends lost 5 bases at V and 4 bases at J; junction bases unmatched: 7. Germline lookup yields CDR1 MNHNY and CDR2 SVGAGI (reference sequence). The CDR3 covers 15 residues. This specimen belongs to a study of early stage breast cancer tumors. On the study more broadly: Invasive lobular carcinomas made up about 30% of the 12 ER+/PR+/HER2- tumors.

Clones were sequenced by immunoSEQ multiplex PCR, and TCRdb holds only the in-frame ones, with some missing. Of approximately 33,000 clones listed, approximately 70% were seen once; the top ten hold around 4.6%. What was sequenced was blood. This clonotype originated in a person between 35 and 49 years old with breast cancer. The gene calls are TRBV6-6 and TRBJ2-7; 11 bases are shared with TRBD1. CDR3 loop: CASSKPGQGGYEQYF. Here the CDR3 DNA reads TGTGCCAGCAGTAAGCCGGGACAGGGGGGTTACGAGCAGTACTTC.